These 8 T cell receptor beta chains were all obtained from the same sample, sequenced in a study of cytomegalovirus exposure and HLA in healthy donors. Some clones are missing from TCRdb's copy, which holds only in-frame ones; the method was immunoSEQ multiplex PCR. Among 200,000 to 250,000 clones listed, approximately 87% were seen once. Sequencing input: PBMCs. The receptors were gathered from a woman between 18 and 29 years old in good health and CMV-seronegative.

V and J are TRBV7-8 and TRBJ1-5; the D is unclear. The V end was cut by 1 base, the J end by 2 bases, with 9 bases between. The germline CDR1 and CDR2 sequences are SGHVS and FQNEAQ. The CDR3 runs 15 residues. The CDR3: CASSLGGAGNQPQHF. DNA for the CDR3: TGTGCCAGCAGCTTAGGAGGAGCTGGCAATCAGCCCCAGCATTTT.

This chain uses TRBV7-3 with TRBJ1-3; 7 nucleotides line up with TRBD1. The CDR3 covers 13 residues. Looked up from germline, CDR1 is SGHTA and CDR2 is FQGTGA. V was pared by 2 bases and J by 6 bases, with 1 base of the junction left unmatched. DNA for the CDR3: TGTGCCAGCAGCTTAGACAGGGAAAACACCATATATTTT. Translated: CASSLDRENTIYF.

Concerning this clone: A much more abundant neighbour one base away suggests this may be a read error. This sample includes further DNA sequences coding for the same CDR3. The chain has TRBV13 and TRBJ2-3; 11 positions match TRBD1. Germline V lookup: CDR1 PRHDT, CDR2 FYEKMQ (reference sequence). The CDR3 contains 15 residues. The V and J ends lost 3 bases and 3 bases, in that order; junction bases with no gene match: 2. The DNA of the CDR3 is TGTGCCAGCAGCTTCCGGGACAGGGGGACAGATACGCAGTATTTT. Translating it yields CASSFRDRGTDTQYF.

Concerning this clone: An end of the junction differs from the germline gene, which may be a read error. DNA for the CDR3: TGCCCCTTGGTCATTGGGCGCCCTAATAGCAATCAGCCCCAGCATTTT. This gives the protein CPLVIGRPNSNQPQHF. The chain links TRBV6-7 to TRBJ1-5, with D hard to call. TRBV6-7 falls under the ORF class, with uncertain function. The CDR3 consists of 16 residues.

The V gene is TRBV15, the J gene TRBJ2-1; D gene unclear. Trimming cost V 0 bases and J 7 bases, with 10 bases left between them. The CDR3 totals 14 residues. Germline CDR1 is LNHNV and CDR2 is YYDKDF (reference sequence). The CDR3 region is CATSRDAKWNEQFF. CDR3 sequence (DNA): TGTGCCACCAGCAGAGATGCGAAGTGGAATGAGCAGTTCTTC.

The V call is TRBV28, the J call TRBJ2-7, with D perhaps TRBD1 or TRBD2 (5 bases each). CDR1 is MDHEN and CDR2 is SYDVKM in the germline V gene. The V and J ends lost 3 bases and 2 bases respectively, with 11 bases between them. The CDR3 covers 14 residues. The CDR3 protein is CASSLSQGPYEQYF. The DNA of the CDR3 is TGTGCCAGCAGTTTGTCGCAGGGACCCTACGAGCAGTACTTC.

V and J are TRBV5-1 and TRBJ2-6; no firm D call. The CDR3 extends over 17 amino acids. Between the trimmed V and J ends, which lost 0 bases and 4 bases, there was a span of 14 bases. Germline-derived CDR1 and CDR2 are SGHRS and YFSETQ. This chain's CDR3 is CASSLEAGSYGANVLTF. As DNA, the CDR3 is TGCGCCAGCAGCTTGGAGGCAGGCTCATACGGGGCCAACGTCCTGACTTTC.

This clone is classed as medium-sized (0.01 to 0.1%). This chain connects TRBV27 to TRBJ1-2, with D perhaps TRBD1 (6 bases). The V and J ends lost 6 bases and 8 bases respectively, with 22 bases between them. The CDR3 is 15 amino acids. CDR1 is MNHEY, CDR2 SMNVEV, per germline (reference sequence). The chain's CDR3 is CASSSGQGMIYGYTF. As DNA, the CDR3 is TGTGCCAGCAGCTCGGGGCAGGGGATGATTTACGGCTACACCTTC.